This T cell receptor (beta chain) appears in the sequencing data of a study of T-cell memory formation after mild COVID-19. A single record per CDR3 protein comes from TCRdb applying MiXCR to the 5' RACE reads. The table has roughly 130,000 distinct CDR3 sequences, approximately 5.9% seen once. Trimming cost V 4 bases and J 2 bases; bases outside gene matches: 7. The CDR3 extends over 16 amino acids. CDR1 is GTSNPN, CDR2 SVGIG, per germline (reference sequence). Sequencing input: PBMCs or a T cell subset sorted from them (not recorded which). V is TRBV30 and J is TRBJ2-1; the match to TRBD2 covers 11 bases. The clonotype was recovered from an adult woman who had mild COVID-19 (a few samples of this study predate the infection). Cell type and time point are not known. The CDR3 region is CAWIRGTSGAYNEQFF. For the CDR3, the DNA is TGTGCCTGGATTCGGGGGACTAGCGGAGCCTACAATGAGCAGTTCTTC.